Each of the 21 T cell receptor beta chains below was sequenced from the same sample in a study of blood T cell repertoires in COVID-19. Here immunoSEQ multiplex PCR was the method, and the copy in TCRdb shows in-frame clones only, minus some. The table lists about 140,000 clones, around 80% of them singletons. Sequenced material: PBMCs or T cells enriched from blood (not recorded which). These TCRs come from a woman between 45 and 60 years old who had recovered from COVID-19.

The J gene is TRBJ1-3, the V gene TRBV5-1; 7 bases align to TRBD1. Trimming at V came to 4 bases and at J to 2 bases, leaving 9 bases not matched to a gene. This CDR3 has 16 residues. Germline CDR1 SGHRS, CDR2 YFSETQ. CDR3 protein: CASSTSGTEPGNTIYF. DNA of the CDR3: TGCGCCAGCAGCACCTCCGGGACAGAACCTGGAAACACCATATATTTT. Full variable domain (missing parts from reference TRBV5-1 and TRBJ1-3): KAGVTQTPRYLIKTRGQQVTLSCSPISGHRSVSWYQQTPGQGLQFLFEYFSETQRNKGNFPGRFSGRQFSNSRSEMNVSTLELGDSALYLCASSTSGTEPGNTIYFGEGSWLTVV.

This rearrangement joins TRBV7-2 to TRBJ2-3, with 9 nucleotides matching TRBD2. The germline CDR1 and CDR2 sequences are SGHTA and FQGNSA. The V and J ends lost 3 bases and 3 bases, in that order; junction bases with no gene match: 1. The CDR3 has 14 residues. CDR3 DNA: TGTGCCAGCAGCTTGGGACTAGCAACAGATACGCAGTATTTT. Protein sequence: CASSLGLATDTQYF.

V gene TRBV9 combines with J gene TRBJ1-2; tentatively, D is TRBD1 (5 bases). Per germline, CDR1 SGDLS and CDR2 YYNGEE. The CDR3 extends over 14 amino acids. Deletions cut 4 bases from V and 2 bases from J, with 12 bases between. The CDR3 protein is CASSHHGGNYGYTF. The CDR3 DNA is TGTGCCAGCAGCCACCACGGGGGGAACTATGGCTACACCTTC.

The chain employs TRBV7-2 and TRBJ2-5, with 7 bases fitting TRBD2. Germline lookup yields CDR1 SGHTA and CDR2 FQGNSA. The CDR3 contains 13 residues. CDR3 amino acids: CATAGFTTETQYF. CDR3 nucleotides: TGTGCTACAGCGGGGTTTACTACAGAGACCCAGTACTTC.

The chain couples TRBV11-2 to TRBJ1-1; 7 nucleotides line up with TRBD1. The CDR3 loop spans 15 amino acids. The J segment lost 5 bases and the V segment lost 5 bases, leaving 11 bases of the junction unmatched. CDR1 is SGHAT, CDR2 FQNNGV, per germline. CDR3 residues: CASSPLGQSKTEAFF. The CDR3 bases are TGTGCCAGCAGCCCCCTGGGACAGTCGAAGACTGAAGCTTTCTTT.

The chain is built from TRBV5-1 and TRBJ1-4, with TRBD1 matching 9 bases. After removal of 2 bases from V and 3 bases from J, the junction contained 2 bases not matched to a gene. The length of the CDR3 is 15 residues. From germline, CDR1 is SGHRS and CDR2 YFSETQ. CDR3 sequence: CASSLQGAANEKLFF. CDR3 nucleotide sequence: TGCGCCAGCAGCTTACAGGGGGCGGCTAATGAAAAACTGTTTTTT.

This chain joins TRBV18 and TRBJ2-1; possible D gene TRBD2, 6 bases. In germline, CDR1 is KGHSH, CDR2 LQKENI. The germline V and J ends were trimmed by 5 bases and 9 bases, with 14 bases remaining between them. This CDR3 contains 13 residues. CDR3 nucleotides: TGTGCCAGCTCAATCGGGGGTTCGGGTGAGCAGTTCTTC. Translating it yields CASSIGGSGEQFF.

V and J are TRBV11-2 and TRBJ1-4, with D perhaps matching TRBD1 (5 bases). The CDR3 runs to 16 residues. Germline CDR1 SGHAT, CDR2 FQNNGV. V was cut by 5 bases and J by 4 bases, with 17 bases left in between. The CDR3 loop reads CASSPQDGGDNEKLFF. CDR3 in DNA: TGTGCCAGCAGCCCCCAGGACGGGGGGGATAATGAAAAACTGTTTTTT.

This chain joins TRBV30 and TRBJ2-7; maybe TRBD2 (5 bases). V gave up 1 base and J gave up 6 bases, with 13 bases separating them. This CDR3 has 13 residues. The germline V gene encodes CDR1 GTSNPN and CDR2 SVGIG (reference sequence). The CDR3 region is CAWSDVGLGEQYF. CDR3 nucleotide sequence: TGTGCCTGGAGTGATGTCGGACTGGGCGAGCAGTACTTC.

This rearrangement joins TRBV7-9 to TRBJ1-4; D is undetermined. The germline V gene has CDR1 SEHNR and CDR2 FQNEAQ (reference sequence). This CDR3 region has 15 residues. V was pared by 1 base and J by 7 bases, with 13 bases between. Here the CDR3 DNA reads TGTGCCAGCAGCTTAGGTTCCTCGGGTAGTGAAAAACTGTTTTTT. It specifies CASSLGSSGSEKLFF.

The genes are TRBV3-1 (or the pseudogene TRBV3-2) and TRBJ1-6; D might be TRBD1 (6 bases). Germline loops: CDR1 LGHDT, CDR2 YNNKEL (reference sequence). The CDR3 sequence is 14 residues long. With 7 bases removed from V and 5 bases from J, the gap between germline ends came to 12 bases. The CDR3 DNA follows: TGTGCCAGCATGGAACAGGGTAATAATTCACCCCTCCACTTT. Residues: CASMEQGNNSPLHF.

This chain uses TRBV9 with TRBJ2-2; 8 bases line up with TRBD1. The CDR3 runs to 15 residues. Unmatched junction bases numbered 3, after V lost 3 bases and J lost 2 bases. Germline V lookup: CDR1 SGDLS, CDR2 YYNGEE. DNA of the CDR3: TGTGCCAGCAGCGCCAGGGGGCCCAACACCGGGGAGCTGTTTTTT. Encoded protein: CASSARGPNTGELFF.

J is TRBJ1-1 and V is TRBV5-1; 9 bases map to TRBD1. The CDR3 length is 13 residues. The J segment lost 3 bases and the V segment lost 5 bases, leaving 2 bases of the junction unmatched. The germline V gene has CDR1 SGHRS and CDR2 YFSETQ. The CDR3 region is CASRQGADTEAFF. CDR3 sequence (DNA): TGCGCCAGCAGACAGGGGGCTGACACTGAAGCTTTCTTT.

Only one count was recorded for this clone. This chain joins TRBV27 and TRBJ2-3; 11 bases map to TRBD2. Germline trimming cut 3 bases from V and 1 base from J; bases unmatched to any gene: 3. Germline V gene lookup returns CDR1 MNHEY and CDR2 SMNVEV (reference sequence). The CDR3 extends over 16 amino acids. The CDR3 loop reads CASSLLTSGGTDTQYF. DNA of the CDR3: TGTGCCAGCAGTTTGCTGACTAGCGGGGGCACAGATACGCAGTATTTT.

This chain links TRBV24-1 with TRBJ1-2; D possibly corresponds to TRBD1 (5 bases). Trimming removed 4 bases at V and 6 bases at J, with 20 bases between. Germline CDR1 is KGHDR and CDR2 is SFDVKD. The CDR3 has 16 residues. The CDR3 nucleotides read TGTGCCACCAGTGAAAGCGGCATGGGGGGTTTTGATGGCTACACCTTC. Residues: CATSESGMGGFDGYTF.

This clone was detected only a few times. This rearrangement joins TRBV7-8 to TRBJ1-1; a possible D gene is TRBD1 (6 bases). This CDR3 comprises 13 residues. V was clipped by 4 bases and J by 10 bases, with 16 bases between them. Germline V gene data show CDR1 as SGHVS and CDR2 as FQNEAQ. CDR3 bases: TGTGCCAGCAGCTCGAGTCAGGGGCAGTTAGCTTTCTTT. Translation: CASSSSQGQLAFF.

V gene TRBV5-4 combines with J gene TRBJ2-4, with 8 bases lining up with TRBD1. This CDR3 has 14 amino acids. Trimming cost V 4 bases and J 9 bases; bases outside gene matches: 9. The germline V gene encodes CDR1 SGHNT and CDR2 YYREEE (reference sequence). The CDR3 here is CASSTPTGDGIQYF. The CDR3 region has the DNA TGTGCCAGCAGCACACCGACAGGGGATGGCATTCAGTACTTC.

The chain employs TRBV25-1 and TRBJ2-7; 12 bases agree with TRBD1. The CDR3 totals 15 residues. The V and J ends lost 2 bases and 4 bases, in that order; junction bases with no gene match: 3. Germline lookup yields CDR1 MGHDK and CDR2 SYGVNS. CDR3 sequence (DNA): TGTGCCAGCAGTGAAGCGGGACAGGGGGCTTACGAGCAGTACTTC. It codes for CASSEAGQGAYEQYF.

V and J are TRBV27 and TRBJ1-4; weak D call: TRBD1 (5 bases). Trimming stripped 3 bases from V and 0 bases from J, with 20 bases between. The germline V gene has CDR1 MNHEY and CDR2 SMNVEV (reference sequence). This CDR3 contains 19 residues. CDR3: CASSLRSIPRESTNEKLFF. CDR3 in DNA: TGTGCCAGCAGTTTGCGATCAATTCCCAGGGAATCAACTAATGAAAAACTGTTTTTT.

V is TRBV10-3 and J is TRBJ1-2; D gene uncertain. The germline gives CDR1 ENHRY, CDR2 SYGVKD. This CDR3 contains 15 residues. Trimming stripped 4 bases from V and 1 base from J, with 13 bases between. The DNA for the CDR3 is TGTGCCATCAGTGTTAACCGGCCGGGTAACTATGGCTACACCTTC. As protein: CAISVNRPGNYGYTF.

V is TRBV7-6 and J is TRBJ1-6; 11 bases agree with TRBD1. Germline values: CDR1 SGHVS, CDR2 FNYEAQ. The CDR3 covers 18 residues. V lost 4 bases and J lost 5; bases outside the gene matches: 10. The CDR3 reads CASSSKPGQGGNNSPLHF. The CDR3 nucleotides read TGTGCCAGCAGCTCCAAACCGGGACAGGGGGGAAATAATTCACCCCTCCACTTT.